This T cell receptor beta chain was captured in a study of blood T cell repertoires in COVID-19. Per the original data handling: Estimated nucleated cell counts came from reference gene primer amplification. Some clones are missing from TCRdb's copy, which holds only in-frame ones; the method was immunoSEQ multiplex PCR. V, J and clone size are those of that table, while D and trimming were read from the DNA. Here the sample spans hundreds of thousands of clones, 85% being singletons. V lost 0 bases and J 4 bases, leaving 13 bases between the germline ends. The V gene's germline CDR1 is MGHRA and CDR2 YSYEKL. This CDR3 comprises 15 residues. The study recruited people aged about 18 to 90 years across 24 US areas. Recovered status applied to Cohort 3 donors who had two consecutive negative PCRs. It also applied to those with clearance or with symptom resolution.

The source is a woman aged 45-65 years who had recovered from COVID-19. The chain carries TRBV4-1 and TRBJ2-7; D not certain. The source material was PBMCs or T cells enriched from blood (not recorded which). The chain's CDR3 is CASSQDPGDPYEQYF. For the CDR3, the DNA is TGCGCCAGCAGCCAAGATCCCGGAGACCCATACGAGCAGTACTTC.